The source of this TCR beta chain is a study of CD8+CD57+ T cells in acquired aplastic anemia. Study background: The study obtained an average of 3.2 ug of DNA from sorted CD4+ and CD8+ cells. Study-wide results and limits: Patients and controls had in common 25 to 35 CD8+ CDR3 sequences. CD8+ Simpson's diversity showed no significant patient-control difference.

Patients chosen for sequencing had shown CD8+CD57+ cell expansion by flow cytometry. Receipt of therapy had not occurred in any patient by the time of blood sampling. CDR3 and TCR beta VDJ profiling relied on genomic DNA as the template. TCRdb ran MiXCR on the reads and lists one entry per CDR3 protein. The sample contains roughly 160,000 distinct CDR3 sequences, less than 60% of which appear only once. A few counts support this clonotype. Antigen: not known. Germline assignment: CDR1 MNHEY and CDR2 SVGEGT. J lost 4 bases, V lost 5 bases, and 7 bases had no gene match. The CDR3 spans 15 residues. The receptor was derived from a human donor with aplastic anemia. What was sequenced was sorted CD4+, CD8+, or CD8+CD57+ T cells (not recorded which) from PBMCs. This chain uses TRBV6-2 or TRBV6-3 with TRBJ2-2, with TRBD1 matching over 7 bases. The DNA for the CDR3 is TGTGCCAGCAGTGCGACAGGGCGAGGCACCGGGGAGCTGTTTTTT. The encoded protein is CASSATGRGTGELFF.